The rows below give T cell receptor beta chains drawn from one sample of a study of T cell repertoires in cytomegalovirus infection. MiXCR, run by TCRdb on the reads, gives a single entry per CDR3 protein. This table holds some 500,000 distinct CDR3 sequences, 33% found once. Their recognized antigens are unknown. The sample was cultured PBMCs, taken from culture after CMV antigen stimulation. The receptors come from a human donor in good health (CMV status not recorded). Some clones in this sample may be carry-over from other donors' samples. The CDR3 runs from the conserved cysteine through the conserved F or W. Fields, in order: J gene, clone size, D gene, V gene, CDR3 protein, CDR3 DNA. D genes are given only for firm matches. Clone size appears in some rows only: once, few, many, or a class for an expanded clone.

TRBJ2-3	-	TRBD2	TRBV7-2	CASSLGRLAGDTQYF	TGTGCCAGCAGCTTAGGGAGACTAGCGGGAGATACGCAGTATTTT
TRBJ2-1	few	-	TRBV7-2	CASSFPSVNEQFF	TGTGCCAGCAGCTTTCCTAGCGTCAATGAGCAGTTCTTC
TRBJ2-4	-	TRBD1	TRBV7-9	CASSRGQGVAKNIQYF	TGTGCCAGCAGCAGGGGACAGGGGGTAGCCAAAAACATTCAGTACTTC
TRBJ2-5	-	TRBD2	TRBV4-1	CASSHPRAGVAKETQYF	TGCGCCAGCAGCCACCCTCGGGCGGGAGTGGCCAAAGAGACCCAGTACTTC
TRBJ2-1	-	TRBD2	TRBV27	CASRRTSGYNEQFF	TGTGCCAGCAGGAGGACTAGCGGTTACAATGAGCAGTTCTTC
TRBJ2-2	-	-	TRBV6-8	CASSLGPPRRELFF	TGTGCCAGCAGCCTTGGACCCCCGCGCAGGGAGCTGTTTTTT
TRBJ2-1	many	-	TRBV7-8	CASSLWWRGGSDNEQFF	TGTGCCAGCAGCTTATGGTGGCGGGGAGGCTCCGACAATGAGCAGTTCTTC
TRBJ2-2	many	-	TRBV7-6	CASSLAVGELFF	TGTGCCAGCAGCTTAGCGGTCGGGGAGCTGTTTTTT
TRBJ2-5	-	-	TRBV27	CASSLSPRGAQYF	TGTGCCAGCAGTTTATCGCCCCGAGGGGCCCAGTACTTC
TRBJ1-3	-	-	TRBV6-6	CASSYSAGQGNTIYF	TGTGCCAGCAGTTACTCCGCCGGGCAGGGGAACACCATATATTTT
TRBJ2-3	-	-	TRBV6-5	CASRRDRTDTQYF	TGTGCCAGCAGGCGGGACCGCACAGATACGCAGTATTTT
TRBJ2-6	few	-	TRBV12-3/TRBV12-4	CASTRGANVLTF	TGTGCCAGCACCAGAGGGGCCAACGTCCTGACTTTC
TRBJ1-4	-	-	TRBV19	CASSIDRTGNEKLFF	TGTGCCAGTAGTATAGATCGGACGGGCAATGAAAAACTGTTTTTT
TRBJ2-3	-	-	TRBV7-2	CASSSWTNDTDTQYF	TGTGCCAGCAGCTCTTGGACTAACGACACAGATACGCAGTATTTT
TRBJ1-6	-	-	TRBV5-4	CASSPNTERESPLHF	TGTGCCAGCAGCCCGAATACAGAGAGAGAATCACCCCTCCACTTT
TRBJ1-4	-	-	TRBV7-6	CASSLYESTNEKLFF	TGTGCCAGCAGCTTATACGAATCAACTAATGAAAAACTGTTTTTT
TRBJ2-7	-	-	TRBV7-9	CASSLVSASYEQYF	TGTGCCAGCAGCTTAGTATCCGCCTCCTACGAGCAGTACTTC
TRBJ2-1	-	-	TRBV7-4	CASSLGSLADEQFF	TGTGCCAGCAGCTTAGGAAGCTTAGCTGATGAGCAGTTCTTC
TRBJ2-5	once	-	TRBV27	CATKAGAPGETQYF	TGTGCCACCAAAGCCGGGGCGCCTGGGGAGACCCAGTACTTC
TRBJ2-5	-	TRBD2	TRBV4-3	CASSQEAGLVGETQYF	TGCGCCAGCAGCCAAGAGGCGGGACTAGTAGGGGAGACCCAGTACTTC
TRBJ2-7	-	TRBD2	TRBV7-3	CASSLIGGGEQYF	TGTGCCAGCAGCTTAATCGGGGGGGGAGAGCAGTACTTC
TRBJ2-3	-	-	TRBV5-1	CASSPGDLGGTDTQYF	TGCGCCAGCAGCCCGGGGGACCTAGGAGGCACAGATACGCAGTATTTT
TRBJ2-1	-	TRBD2	TRBV5-1	CASSFTQTSGSYNEQFF	TGCGCCAGCAGCTTTACCCAGACTAGCGGGAGCTACAATGAGCAGTTCTTC
TRBJ1-1	-	TRBD1	TRBV7-9	CASSLGVGTGGTEAFF	TGTGCCAGCAGCTTAGGAGTCGGGACAGGGGGGACTGAAGCTTTCTTT
TRBJ1-1	-	-	TRBV6-5	CASRKSGRGTEAFF	TGTGCCAGCAGGAAAAGCGGTCGGGGCACTGAAGCTTTCTTT
TRBJ1-2	-	TRBD1	TRBV5-4	CASSRETGFGYTF	TGTGCCAGCAGCCGGGAGACAGGGTTTGGCTACACCTTC
TRBJ2-5	once	TRBD2	TRBV12-5	CASGLVLGLADQETQYF	TGTGCTAGTGGTTTGGTACTGGGACTAGCGGACCAAGAGACCCAGTACTTC
TRBJ1-5	few	-	TRBV4-1	CASSPEVGQPQHF	TGCGCCAGCAGCCCGGAAGTGGGTCAGCCCCAGCATTTT
TRBJ1-4	many	-	TRBV11-2	CASSFGRQNEKLFF	TGTGCCAGCAGCTTCGGTCGTCAGAATGAAAAACTGTTTTTT
TRBJ2-5	-	TRBD2	TRBV12-3/TRBV12-4	CASRSSGRKVGETQYF	TGTGCCAGCAGGTCTAGCGGGAGGAAGGTTGGGGAGACCCAGTACTTC
TRBJ2-2	-	-	TRBV12-3/TRBV12-4	CASSAGTPSNTGELFF	TGTGCCAGCAGCGCCGGGACACCCTCGAACACCGGGGAGCTGTTTTTT
TRBJ2-2	-	-	TRBV27	CASRGDGSPGELFF	TGTGCCAGCAGGGGTGACGGGAGTCCCGGGGAGCTGTTTTTT
TRBJ2-2	-	-	TRBV19	CASTGTFGSGELFF	TGTGCCAGTACCGGGACTTTCGGGTCGGGGGAGCTGTTTTTT
TRBJ1-1	-	TRBD1	TRBV4-1	CASSQAGTGGFNTEAFF	TGCGCCAGCAGCCAAGCCGGGACAGGGGGCTTTAACACTGAAGCTTTCTTT
TRBJ2-1	few	TRBD2	TRBV6-5	CASSYSPGGSGNEQFF	TGTGCCAGCAGTTACTCGCCCGGTGGTAGCGGGAATGAGCAGTTCTTC
TRBJ2-1	many	-	TRBV7-8	CASSLGRGSYNEQFF	TGTGCCAGCAGCTTAGGCAGGGGATCCTACAATGAGCAGTTCTTC
TRBJ2-7	-	-	TRBV28	CASSYKWGRDSYEQYF	TGTGCCAGCAGTTATAAGTGGGGGCGGGACTCCTACGAGCAGTACTTC
TRBJ1-5	-	-	TRBV19	CATTPEAPGNANQPQHF	TGTGCCACAACCCCTGAGGCCCCCGGGAACGCTAATCAGCCCCAGCATTTT
TRBJ2-7	-	-	TRBV6-2/TRBV6-3	CASSYTGSLGQANPYEQYF	TGTGCCAGCAGTTACACGGGGTCTTTGGGTCAGGCGAACCCCTACGAGCAGTACTTC
TRBJ2-2	few	TRBD2	TRBV6-2/TRBV6-3	CASHPLAGGLTGELFF	TGTGCCAGCCACCCTCTAGCGGGAGGTCTCACCGGGGAGCTGTTTTTT
TRBJ2-1	-	TRBD2	TRBV20-1	CSASRAGGRPPNEQFF	TGCAGTGCTAGCCGGGCAGGCGGGAGGCCTCCCAATGAGCAGTTCTTC
TRBJ2-2	-	-	TRBV20-1	CSAAIRRTGELFF	TGCAGTGCTGCGATTCGTCGCACCGGGGAGCTGTTTTTT
TRBJ2-5	many	-	TRBV7-2	CASSRTDPIGTQYF	TGTGCCAGCAGCCGGACTGACCCAATAGGGACCCAGTACTTC
TRBJ1-2	many	TRBD1	TRBV7-2	CASSLGGTESRGGYTF	TGTGCCAGCAGCTTAGGGGGGACAGAATCCCGAGGGGGCTACACCTTC
TRBJ2-6	once	-	TRBV10-3	CAISDPVNVVSGANVLTF	TGTGCCATCAGTGACCCGGTCAACGTTGTCTCTGGGGCCAACGTCCTGACTTTC
TRBJ1-2	-	-	TRBV7-8	CASSFNRLRGGGYTF	TGTGCCAGCAGCTTCAACAGGCTGAGGGGTGGCGGCTACACCTTC
TRBJ2-5	-	-	TRBV27	CASSRRRDQETQYF	TGTGCCAGCAGCCGCCGGAGAGACCAAGAGACCCAGTACTTC